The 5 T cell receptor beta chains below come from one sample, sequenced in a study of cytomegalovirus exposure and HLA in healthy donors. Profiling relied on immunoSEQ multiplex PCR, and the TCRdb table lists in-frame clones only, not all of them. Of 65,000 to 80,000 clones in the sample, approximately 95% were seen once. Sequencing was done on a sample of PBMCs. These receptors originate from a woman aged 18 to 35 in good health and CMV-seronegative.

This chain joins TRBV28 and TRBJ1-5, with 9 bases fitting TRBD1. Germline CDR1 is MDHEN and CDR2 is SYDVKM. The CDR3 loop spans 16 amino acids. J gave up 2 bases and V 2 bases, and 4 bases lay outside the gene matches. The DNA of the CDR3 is TGTGCCAGCAGTTTACTACAGGGGGCCGGCAATCAGCCCCAGCATTTT. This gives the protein CASSLLQGAGNQPQHF.

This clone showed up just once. In DNA, the CDR3 is TGTGCCAGCAGCTACGGGGCAGGGGTCTACGGCTACACCTTC. It encodes CASSYGAGVYGYTF. V and J are TRBV6-5 and TRBJ1-2; possible D gene TRBD1, 6 bases. V lost 6 bases to trimming and J lost 8 bases, with 19 bases between them. The CDR3 is 14 residues long. Germline V gene sequence: CDR1 MNHEY, CDR2 SVGAGI.

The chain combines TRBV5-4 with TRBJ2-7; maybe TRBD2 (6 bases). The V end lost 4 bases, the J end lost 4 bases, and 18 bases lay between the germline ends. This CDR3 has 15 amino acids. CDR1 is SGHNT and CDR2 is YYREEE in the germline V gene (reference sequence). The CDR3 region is CASSTQIGTSYEQYF. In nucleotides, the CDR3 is TGTGCCAGCAGCACCCAAATCGGGACTTCTTACGAGCAGTACTTC.

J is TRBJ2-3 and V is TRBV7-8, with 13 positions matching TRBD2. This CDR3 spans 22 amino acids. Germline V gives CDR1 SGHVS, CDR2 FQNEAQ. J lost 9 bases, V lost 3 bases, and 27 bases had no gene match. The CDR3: CASSLGLAGLWGLAGSIPTQYF. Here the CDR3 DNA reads TGTGCCAGCAGCTTGGGACTAGCGGGCCTGTGGGGACTAGCGGGAAGCATTCCGACGCAGTATTTT.

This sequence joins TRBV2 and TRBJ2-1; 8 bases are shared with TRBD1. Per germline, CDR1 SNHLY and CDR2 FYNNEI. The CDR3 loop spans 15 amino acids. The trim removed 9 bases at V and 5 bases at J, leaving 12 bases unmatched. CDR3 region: CASAVGTGLHNEQFF. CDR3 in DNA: TGTGCCAGTGCAGTGGGGACAGGTCTTCACAATGAGCAGTTCTTC.